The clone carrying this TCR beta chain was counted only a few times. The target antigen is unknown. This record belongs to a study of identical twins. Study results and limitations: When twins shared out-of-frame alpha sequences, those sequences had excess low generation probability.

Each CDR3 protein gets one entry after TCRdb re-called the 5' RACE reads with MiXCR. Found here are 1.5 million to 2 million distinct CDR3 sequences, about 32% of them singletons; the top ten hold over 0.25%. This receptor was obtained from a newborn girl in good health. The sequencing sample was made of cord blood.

CDR3: CASSFRTGDTQYF. In DNA form, the CDR3 reads TGTGCCAGCAGCTTCCGGACAGGGGATACGCAGTATTTT. V usage is TRBV7-2 and J usage is TRBJ2-3; TRBD1 agrees at 8 bases. The trim removed 3 bases at V and 6 bases at J, leaving 2 bases unmatched. Germline CDR1 is SGHTA and CDR2 is FQGNSA. The CDR3 consists of 13 residues.